This T cell receptor (beta chain) came from a study of blood T cell repertoires in COVID-19. The repertoire was sequenced with immunoSEQ multiplex PCR; TCRdb's copy has only in-frame clones and lacks some. There are approximately 430,000 clones in the sample; approximately 90% occur only once, and about 1.5% lies in the top ten. With 0 bases removed from V and 4 bases from J, the gap between germline ends came to 11 bases. CDR3 length equals 15 residues. The germline V gene encodes CDR1 SGHDT and CDR2 YYEEEE. This receptor was obtained from a woman aged 25 to 39 with active or convalescent COVID-19. Sample: peripheral blood. The chain recombines TRBV5-6 with TRBJ2-1, with D unclear. The DNA for the CDR3 is TGTGCCAGCAGCTTGGGTGTCGCAGGATACAATGAGCAGTTCTTC. It translates to CASSLGVAGYNEQFF.